Included here is one T cell receptor beta chain sequence, with context. The antigen is not known. Trimming cost V 6 bases and J 2 bases, with 10 bases left between them. Per the germline V gene, CDR1 is MNHEY and CDR2 is SVGAGI. The CDR3 is made up of 13 amino acids. The data originate from a study of T cell responses to AZD1222 COVID-19 vaccine. General study points: The study sampled repertoires only after the peak T cell response.

Using immunoSEQ multiplex PCR, the repertoire was profiled, and TCRdb retains in-frame clones only, with some absent. The data show roughly 93,000 clones, approximately 86% seen once. The rearrangement links TRBV6-5 to TRBJ1-2; D unclear. The input for sequencing was peripheral blood, taken on day 0 of AZD1222 vaccination. This receptor was obtained from an adult in good health. CDR3 bases: TGTGCCAGCAGCTCCGGATCGAACTATGGCTACACCTTC. Its translation is CASSSGSNYGYTF.